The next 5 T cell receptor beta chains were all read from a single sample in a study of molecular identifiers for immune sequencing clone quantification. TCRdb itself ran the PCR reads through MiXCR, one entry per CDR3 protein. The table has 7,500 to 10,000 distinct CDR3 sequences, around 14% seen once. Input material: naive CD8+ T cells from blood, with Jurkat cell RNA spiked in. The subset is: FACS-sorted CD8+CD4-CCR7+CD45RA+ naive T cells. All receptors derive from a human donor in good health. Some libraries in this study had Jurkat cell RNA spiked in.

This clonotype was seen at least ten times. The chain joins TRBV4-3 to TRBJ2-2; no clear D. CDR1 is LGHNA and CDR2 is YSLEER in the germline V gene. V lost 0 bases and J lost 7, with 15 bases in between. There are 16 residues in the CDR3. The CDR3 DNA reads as TGCGCCAGCAGCCAAGATCTCGGCAGCCGACGCGGGGAGCTGTTTTTT. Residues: CASSQDLGSRRGELFF.

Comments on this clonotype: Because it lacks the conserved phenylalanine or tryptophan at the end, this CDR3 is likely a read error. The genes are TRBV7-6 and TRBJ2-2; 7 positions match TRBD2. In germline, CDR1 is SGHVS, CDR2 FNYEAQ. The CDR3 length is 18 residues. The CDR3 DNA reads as TGTGCCAGCAGTTTAGTAGTTGTTGGGGGGGCGAACACCGGGGAGCTGTTTTCT. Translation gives CASSLVVVGGANTGELFS.

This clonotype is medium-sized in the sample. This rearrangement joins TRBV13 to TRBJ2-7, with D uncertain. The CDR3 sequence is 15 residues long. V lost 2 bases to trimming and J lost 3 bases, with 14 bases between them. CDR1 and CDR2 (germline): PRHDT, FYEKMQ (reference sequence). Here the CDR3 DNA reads TGTGCCAGCAGCTTATTTAAACCCGGCGGCTACGAGCAGTACTTC. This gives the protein CASSLFKPGGYEQYF.

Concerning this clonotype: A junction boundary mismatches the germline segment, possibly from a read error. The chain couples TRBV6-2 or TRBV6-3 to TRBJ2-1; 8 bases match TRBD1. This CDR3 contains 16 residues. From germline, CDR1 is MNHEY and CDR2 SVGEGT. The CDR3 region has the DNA TGTGCCAGCAGTTACTCGGGTGACAGGGGATACAATGAGCAGCTCTTC. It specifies CASSYSGDRGYNEQLF.

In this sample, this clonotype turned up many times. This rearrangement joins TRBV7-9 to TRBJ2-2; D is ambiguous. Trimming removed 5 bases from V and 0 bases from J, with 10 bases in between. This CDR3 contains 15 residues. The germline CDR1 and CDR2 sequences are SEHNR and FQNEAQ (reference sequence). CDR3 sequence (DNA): TGTGCCAGCAGCCTTACAGTCGCGAACACCGGGGAGCTGTTTTTT. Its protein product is CASSLTVANTGELFF.